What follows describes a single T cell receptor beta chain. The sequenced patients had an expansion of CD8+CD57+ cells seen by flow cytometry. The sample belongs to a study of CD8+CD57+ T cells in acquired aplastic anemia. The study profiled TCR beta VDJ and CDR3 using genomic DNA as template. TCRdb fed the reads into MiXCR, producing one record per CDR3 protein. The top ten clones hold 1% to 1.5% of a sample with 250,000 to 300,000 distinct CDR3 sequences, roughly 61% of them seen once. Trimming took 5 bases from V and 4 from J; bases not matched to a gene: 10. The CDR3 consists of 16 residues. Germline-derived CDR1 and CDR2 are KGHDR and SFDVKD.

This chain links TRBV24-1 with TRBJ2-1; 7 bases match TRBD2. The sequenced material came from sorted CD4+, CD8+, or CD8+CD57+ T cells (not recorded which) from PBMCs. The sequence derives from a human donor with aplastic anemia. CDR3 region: CATSARRRESYNEQFF. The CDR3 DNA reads TGTGCCACCAGTGCTAGGAGGCGGGAGAGTTACAATGAGCAGTTCTTC.